This is a list of T cell receptor beta chains from one sample in a study of response to subunit inactivated influenza vaccine. One entry per CDR3 protein, called by TCRdb with MiXCR from the RT-PCR reads. The table shows roughly 540,000 distinct CDR3 sequences, with approximately 22% occurring only once. In addition, the sample was reused for a study of T cells expressing NK-cell markers.

Material: CD4+ T cells sorted from PBMCs, obtained 11 to 12 days after vaccination. Receptor source: a man aged 50-59 years who received an inactivated influenza vaccine. Each CDR3 is given with its conserved first and last residue. D genes are given only for firm matches. The size of a clone is reported for some rows only, either as once, few or many, or as a class for expanded clones.

d_gene	abundance	v_gene	j_gene	CDR3aa	CDR3nt
TRBD2	few	TRBV6-2/TRBV6-3	TRBJ2-2	CASSWRGDTGELFF	TGTGCCAGCAGTTGGCGGGGGGACACCGGGGAGCTGTTTTTT
TRBD2	.	TRBV5-1	TRBJ2-1	CASSLSLAATNEQFF	TGCGCCAGCAGCTTGAGCCTAGCGGCAACCAATGAGCAGTTCTTC
.	few	TRBV10-3	TRBJ2-7	CAISLQGQYEQYF	TGTGCCATCAGTCTGCAGGGTCAGTACGAGCAGTACTTC
TRBD1	many	TRBV5-1	TRBJ1-6	CASSQRQGGNSPLHF	TGCGCCAGCAGCCAGAGACAGGGGGGGAATTCACCCCTCCACTTT
.	.	TRBV27	TRBJ2-2	CASSHPTGVNTGELFF	TGTGCCAGCAGTCACCCGACAGGAGTGAACACCGGGGAGCTGTTTTTT
TRBD2	.	TRBV2	TRBJ2-7	CASSEVGGNEYEQYF	TGTGCCAGCAGTGAAGTGGGAGGGAATGAGTACGAGCAGTACTTC
TRBD1	few	TRBV6-5	TRBJ2-2	CASSFRRPGQGARNTGELFF	TGTGCCAGCAGTTTTCGTAGACCGGGACAGGGGGCAAGGAACACCGGGGAGCTGTTTTTT
.	.	TRBV9	TRBJ2-5	CASSESPTSEETQYF	TGTGCCAGCAGCGAGTCCCCGACGAGCGAAGAGACCCAGTACTTC
TRBD1	.	TRBV20-1	TRBJ1-2	CSARKDRAIDGYTF	TGCAGTGCAAGAAAGGACAGGGCGATTGACGGCTACACCTTC
.	.	TRBV7-2	TRBJ2-3	CASSNPGHFTDTQYF	TGTGCCAGCAGCAACCCGGGACACTTCACAGATACGCAGTATTTT
.	many	TRBV5-1	TRBJ2-7	CASSFDQPGSSYEQYF	TGCGCCAGCAGCTTTGACCAGCCGGGAAGCTCCTACGAGCAGTACTTC
.	few	TRBV4-3	TRBJ2-7	CASSQEGWGSYEQYF	TGCGCCAGCAGCCAAGAAGGATGGGGCTCCTACGAGCAGTACTTC
.	few	TRBV20-1	TRBJ1-2	CSARGDRKSNYGYTF	TGCAGTGCTAGAGGTGACAGAAAGTCAAACTATGGCTACACCTTC
TRBD1	few	TRBV7-2	TRBJ2-3	CASSSGQGYSSTDTQYF	TGTGCCAGCAGCTCGGGACAGGGGTATTCTAGCACAGATACGCAGTATTTT
.	few	TRBV24-1	TRBJ1-5	CATSDSGSGNQPQHF	TGTGCCACCAGTGATTCAGGGTCGGGCAATCAGCCCCAGCATTTT